The text below deals with one TCR beta chain. The CDR3 has 16 residues. The ends lost 0 bases at V and 9 bases at J; junction bases unmatched: 17. Germline loops: CDR1 GTSNPN, CDR2 SVGIG (reference sequence). This entry is derived from a study of blood T cell repertoires in COVID-19. As handled by the study authors: Reference gene primer amplification gave estimated nucleated cell counts. Assay used: immunoSEQ multiplex PCR; TCRdb lists only in-frame clones, some missing. The DNA gave D and trimming, while V, J and clone size come from that table. The data hold about 120,000 clones, with about 89% observed a single time.

This clonotype was obtained from a woman in her seventies with acute or convalescent COVID-19. The rearrangement links TRBV30 to TRBJ2-7; 7 nucleotides line up with TRBD2. Sequencing input: peripheral blood. DNA of the CDR3: TGTGCCTGGAGTGTAGCCCCTAGCGGCCGGCTTGTTAGGCAGTACTTC. Encoded protein: CAWSVAPSGRLVRQYF.